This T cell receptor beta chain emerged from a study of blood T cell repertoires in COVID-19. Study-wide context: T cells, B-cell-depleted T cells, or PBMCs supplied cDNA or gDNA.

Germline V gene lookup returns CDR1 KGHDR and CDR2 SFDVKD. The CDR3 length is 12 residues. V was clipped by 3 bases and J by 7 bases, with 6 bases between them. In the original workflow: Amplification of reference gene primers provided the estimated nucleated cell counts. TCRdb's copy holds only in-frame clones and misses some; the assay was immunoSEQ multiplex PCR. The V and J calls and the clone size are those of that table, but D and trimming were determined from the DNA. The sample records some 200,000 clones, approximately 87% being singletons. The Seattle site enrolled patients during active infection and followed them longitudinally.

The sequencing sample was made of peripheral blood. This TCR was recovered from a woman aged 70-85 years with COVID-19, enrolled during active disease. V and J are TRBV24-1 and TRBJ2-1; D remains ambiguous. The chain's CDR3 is CATSDRVNEQFF. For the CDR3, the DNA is TGTGCCACCAGTGATCGAGTTAATGAGCAGTTCTTC.